This record concerns one TCR beta chain sequence. The data stem from a study of shared clonotypes between healthy human individuals. For the study at large: Each donor's CD8 memory used one plate, CD8 naive two, each CD4 subset three.

Some clones are missing from TCRdb's copy, which holds only in-frame ones; the method was immunoSEQ multiplex PCR. The sample shows approximately 2,300,000 clones, less than 95% of them seen only once. Sequencing was done on a sample of naive CD4+ T cells from PBMCs. Subset meaning: CD45RA+ positively selected. The clonotype originates from a man aged 18 to 30 in good health. Some clones in this sample may be carry-over from other donors' samples.

This chain's CDR3 is CSVKRGGASGWNTEAFF. CDR3 sequence (DNA): TGCAGCGTTAAAAGGGGGGGTGCGTCGGGTTGGAACACTGAAGCTTTCTTT. V gene TRBV29-1 combines with J gene TRBJ1-1, with a possible D match to TRBD1 (6 bases). The V and J ends lost 5 bases and 1 base respectively, with 23 bases between them. Germline CDR1 reads SQVTM; CDR2 reads ANQGSEA. The CDR3 length is 17 residues.